The rows below give T cell receptor beta chains drawn from one sample of a study of cytomegalovirus exposure and HLA in healthy donors. The protocol was immunoSEQ multiplex PCR, while the TCRdb copy is restricted to in-frame clones and leaves out a portion. This sample contains about 79,000 clones. Material for sequencing was PBMCs. These receptors originate from a man aged 25 to 40 in good health and CMV-seronegative. CDR3s include the opening cysteine and the closing phenylalanine or tryptophan. The D gene is left open where the match is weak.

V,J,D,length,CDR3,DNA
TRBV4-3,TRBJ2-3,NA,14,CASSQALGADTQYF,TGCGCCAGCAGCCAAGCGTTGGGGGCCGATACGCAGTATTTT
TRBV4-3,TRBJ1-1,NA,13,CASSQDARVEAFF,TGCGCCAGCAGCCAAGACGCTCGGGTTGAAGCTTTCTTT
TRBV7-3,TRBJ2-2,NA,16,CASSLWSGPNTGELFF,TGTGCCAGCAGCTTGTGGAGCGGACCGAACACCGGGGAGCTGTTTTTT
TRBV7-6,TRBJ1-2,NA,15,CASSPRPGAPYGYTF,TGTGCCAGCAGCCCCAGACCGGGAGCCCCCTATGGCTACACCTTC
TRBV4-3,TRBJ2-3,NA,14,CASSQAGRTDTQYF,TGCGCCAGCAGCCAAGCGGGGAGAACAGATACGCAGTATTTT
TRBV7-6,TRBJ1-3,NA,15,CASSLVASSGNTIYF,TGTGCCAGCAGCTTAGTCGCGAGCTCTGGAAACACCATATATTTT
TRBV27,TRBJ1-5,NA,14,CASSRGGSNQPQHF,TGTGCCAGCAGCCGCGGTGGGAGCAATCAGCCCCAGCATTTT
TRBV15,TRBJ2-7,NA,15,CATSRAATGVYEQYF,TGTGCCACCAGCAGAGCCGCGACAGGAGTGTACGAGCAGTACTTC
TRBV19,TRBJ2-1,TRBD2,15,CASGTSGGGDNEQFF,TGTGCCAGTGGTACTAGCGGGGGGGGAGACAATGAGCAGTTCTTC
TRBV5-6,TRBJ2-1,NA,16,CASSLDSGFSYNEQFF,TGTGCCAGCAGCTTGGATAGCGGATTCTCCTACAATGAGCAGTTCTTC
TRBV20-1,TRBJ1-2,NA,11,CSAIQGAGYTF,TGCAGTGCCATACAGGGAGCGGGCTACACCTTC